The text below deals with one T cell receptor (beta chain). What it binds is unknown. The data are from a study of molecular identifiers for immune sequencing clone quantification. Overall study findings and caveats: Approximately 1 million naive cells reportedly did not prevent detection of spiked Jurkat TCR RNA from one cell.

Sorting isolated naive CD8 T cells as CD8+CD4-CCR7+CD45RA+ events. TCRdb re-derived calls from the PCR reads in MiXCR, one entry per CDR3 protein. The sample has about 640,000 distinct CDR3 sequences; about 20% are singletons. The germline CDR1 and CDR2 sequences are KGHDR and SFDVKD. The CDR3 totals 16 residues. The V end lost 2 bases, the J end lost 2 bases, and 13 bases lay between the germline ends. This clonotype was obtained from a human donor in good health. Some libraries in this study had Jurkat cell RNA spiked in. The sample taken for sequencing was naive CD8+ T cells from blood, with Jurkat cell RNA spiked in. Subset of the sample: FACS-sorted CD8+CD4-CCR7+CD45RA+ naive T cells. The chain carries TRBV24-1 and TRBJ2-3, with no clear D. In DNA, the CDR3 is TGTGCCACCAGTGATTCATCGCTAAGCCACACAGATACGCAGTATTTT. This codes for CATSDSSLSHTDTQYF.